This passage covers 8 T cell receptor beta chains from one sample sequenced in a study of blood T cells in healthy people across ages. Primers used in a second PCR of roughly 7 to 12 cycles were a sample-barcoded 5' primer and a J-beta primer mix. TCRdb fed the 5' RACE reads into MiXCR, producing one record per CDR3 protein. This sample has roughly 550,000 distinct CDR3 sequences, with 24% found just once. These data also formed part of another study, on T cells of mothers and their children.

Sequenced sample: blood. The receptors come from a boy between 10 and 17 years old in good health.

This clonotype was counted a few times. The chain employs TRBV12-3 or TRBV12-4 and TRBJ1-1, with TRBD1 matching over 7 bases. V trimming: 6 bases; J trimming: 4 bases; junction bases outside the gene matches: 11. The CDR3 has 15 amino acids. In nucleotides, the CDR3 is TGTGCCAGCAGCCCTAACCCAGGGGGGAGCACTGAAGCTTTCTTT. Its translation: CASSPNPGGSTEAFF.

This clonotype was picked up one time. The rearrangement uses TRBV28 and TRBJ1-5; 7 positions agree with TRBD1. Germline CDR1 MDHEN, CDR2 SYDVKM. This CDR3 has 13 residues. After removal of 4 bases from V and 6 bases from J, the junction contained 3 bases not matched to a gene. The CDR3 nucleotides are TGTGCCAGCAGTTCGAACAGGGGTCAGCCCCAGCATTTT. Its protein product is CASSSNRGQPQHF.

The chain employs TRBV30 and TRBJ1-4, with a tentative D call TRBD1 (5 bases). The V end lost 2 bases, the J end lost 5 bases, and 12 bases lay between the germline ends. Germline CDR1 GTSNPN, CDR2 SVGIG (reference sequence). The CDR3 extends over 14 amino acids. The CDR3 spells CAWSRQMVNEKLFF. The CDR3 nucleotides read TGTGCCTGGAGTCGACAGATGGTAAATGAAAAACTGTTTTTT. The full variable domain, rest sourced from reference TRBV30 and TRBJ1-4, is SQTIHQWPATLVQPVGSPLSLECTVEGTSNPNLYWYRQAAGRGLQLLFYSVGIGQISSEVPQNLSASRPQDRQFILSSKKLLLSDSGFYLCAWSRQMVNEKLFFGSGTQLSVL.

This chain connects TRBV28 to TRBJ2-7, with 9 bases identical to TRBD1. The CDR3 length is 18 residues. The ends lost 5 bases at V and 3 bases at J; junction bases unmatched: 17. Germline V CDR1 and CDR2: MDHEN, SYDVKM. The CDR3, as DNA: TGTGCCAGCAGTCCGACAGGGGGTGTTCGCGAGGCCATCTACGAGCAGTACTTC. Amino acid sequence: CASSPTGGVREAIYEQYF.

Remarks on this clonotype: The missing conserved phenylalanine or tryptophan at the end of this CDR3 makes a read error likely. This chain links TRBV5-1 with TRBJ2-3, with TRBD2 matching 13 bases. The CDR3 runs to 18 residues. Losses at the gene ends were 4 bases for V and 3 bases for J; bases not matched to a gene: 11. CDR1 and CDR2 (germline): SGHRS, YFSETQ. In DNA, the CDR3 is TGCGCCAGCAGCACCGGGACTAGCGGGACGATGAGGACAGATACGCAGTATTCT. Residues: CASSTGTSGTMRTDTQYS.

The sample holds many counts of this clonotype. V usage is TRBV6-4 and J usage is TRBJ2-1, with D possibly being TRBD1 (6 bases). There are 17 residues in the CDR3. V lost 2 bases to trimming and J lost 4 bases, with 18 bases between them. Germline V gene lookup returns CDR1 MRHNA and CDR2 SNTAGT. The CDR3 DNA is TGTGCCAGCAGTGACACCTACTTGTCAGGGGAGTACAATGAGCAGTTCTTC. It yields the protein CASSDTYLSGEYNEQFF.

This clonotype was observed a few times. The gene calls are TRBV4-1 and TRBJ2-2; 10 bases map to TRBD2. J gave up 8 bases and V 0 bases, and 15 bases lay outside the gene matches. Germline assignment: CDR1 MGHRA and CDR2 YSYEKL. The CDR3 is 19 residues long. The CDR3 coding sequence is TGCGCCAGCAGCCAAGATAGGTGGTGGCTAGCGGGAGTTATGGGGGAGCTGTTTTTT. As protein: CASSQDRWWLAGVMGELFF.

This clonotype was seen a handful of times. The V and J genes are TRBV4-3 and TRBJ2-7; the D gene could be TRBD1 or TRBD2 (5 bases each). The CDR3 loop spans 15 amino acids. Germline V lookup: CDR1 LGHNA, CDR2 YSLEER. V lost 4 bases, J lost 5 bases, and 18 bases lay in between. The CDR3 is CASSPGQGDFHEQYF. The CDR3 DNA is TGCGCCAGCAGCCCGGGGCAGGGAGATTTCCACGAGCAGTACTTC.